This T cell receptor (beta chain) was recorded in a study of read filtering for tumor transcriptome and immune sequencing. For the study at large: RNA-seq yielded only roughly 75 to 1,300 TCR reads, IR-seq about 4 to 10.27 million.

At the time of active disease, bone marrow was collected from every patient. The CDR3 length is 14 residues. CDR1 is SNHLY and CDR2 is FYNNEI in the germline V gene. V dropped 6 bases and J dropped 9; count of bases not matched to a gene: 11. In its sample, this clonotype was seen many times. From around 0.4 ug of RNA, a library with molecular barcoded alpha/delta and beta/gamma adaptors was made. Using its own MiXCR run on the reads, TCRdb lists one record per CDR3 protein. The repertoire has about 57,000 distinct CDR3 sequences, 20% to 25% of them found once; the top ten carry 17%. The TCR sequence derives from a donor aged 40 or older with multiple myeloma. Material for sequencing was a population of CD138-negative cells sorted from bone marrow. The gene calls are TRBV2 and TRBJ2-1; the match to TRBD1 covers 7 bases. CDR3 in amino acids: CASSPLGTEGEQFF. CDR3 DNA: TGTGCCAGCAGCCCCTTAGGGACAGAGGGTGAGCAGTTCTTC.